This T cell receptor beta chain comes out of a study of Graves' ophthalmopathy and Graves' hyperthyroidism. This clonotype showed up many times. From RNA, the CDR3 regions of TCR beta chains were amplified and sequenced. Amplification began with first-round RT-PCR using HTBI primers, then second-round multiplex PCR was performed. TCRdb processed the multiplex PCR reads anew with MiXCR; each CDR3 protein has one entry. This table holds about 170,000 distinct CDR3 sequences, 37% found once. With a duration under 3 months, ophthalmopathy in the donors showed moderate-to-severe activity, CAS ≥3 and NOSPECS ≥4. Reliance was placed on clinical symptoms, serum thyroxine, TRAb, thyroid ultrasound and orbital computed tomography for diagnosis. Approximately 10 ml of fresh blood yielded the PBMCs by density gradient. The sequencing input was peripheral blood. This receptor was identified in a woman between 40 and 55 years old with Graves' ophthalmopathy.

The CDR3 is CASSMWTVSNQPQHF. The CDR3 DNA is TGTGCCAGTAGTATGTGGACAGTCAGCAATCAGCCCCAGCATTTT. This rearrangement joins TRBV19 to TRBJ1-5, with D tentatively TRBD1 (6 bases). Trimming left V 3 bases short and J 1 base short, with 10 bases between. The CDR3 has 15 residues. Germline values: CDR1 LNHDA, CDR2 SQIVND (reference sequence). The complete variable domain, with remaining parts taken from reference TRBV19 and TRBJ1-5, reads DGGITQSPKYLFRKEGQNVTLSCEQNLNHDAMYWYRQDPGQGLRLIYYSQIVNDFQKGDIAEGYSVSREKKESFPLTVTSAQKNPTAFYLCASSMWTVSNQPQHFGDGTRLSIL.